The rows below give T cell receptor beta chains drawn from one sample of a study of blood T cell repertoires in COVID-19. This table comes from immunoSEQ multiplex PCR, and its TCRdb copy is limited to in-frame clones, with some not included. The sample has fewer than 400,000 clones, about 88% seen once; the top ten hold 3%. The sample consisted of peripheral blood. Source of these receptors: a human donor in a cohort sampled during active COVID-19. The CDR3 runs from the conserved cysteine through the conserved F or W. Each record gives: D gene, J gene, V gene, clone size, CDR3 DNA, CDR3 protein. D genes are given only for firm matches. Part of the rows lack a size; the others show once, few, many or a class for expanded clones.

D gene: .
J gene: TRBJ2-7
V gene: TRBV5-5
clone size: once
CDR3 DNA: TGTGCCAGCAGCTTGGGAGACCTCGGGCCGGGAGAATCCTACGAGCAGTACTTC
CDR3 protein: CASSLGDLGPGESYEQYF

D gene: TRBD1
J gene: TRBJ1-2
V gene: TRBV6-5
clone size: .
CDR3 DNA: TGTGCCAGCAGTACCCGGCGACAGGGTAAATATGGCTACACCTTC
CDR3 protein: CASSTRRQGKYGYTF

D gene: TRBD2
J gene: TRBJ2-1
V gene: TRBV18
clone size: .
CDR3 DNA: TGTGCCAGCTCACTACGAGCGGGGGGCCACTACAATGAGCAGTTCTTC
CDR3 protein: CASSLRAGGHYNEQFF

D gene: TRBD1
J gene: TRBJ1-6
V gene: TRBV4-2
clone size: .
CDR3 DNA: TGTGCCAGCAGCCAACCTATACAGGGGGCACCCCTCCACTTT
CDR3 protein: CASSQPIQGAPLHF

D gene: TRBD1
J gene: TRBJ2-7
V gene: TRBV30
clone size: .
CDR3 DNA: TGTGCCTGGACACTACAGGGGCCCAGCGAGCAGTACTTC
CDR3 protein: CAWTLQGPSEQYF

D gene: .
J gene: TRBJ1-4
V gene: TRBV18
clone size: .
CDR3 DNA: TGTGCCAGCTCACCACCGGGAAGCGGTTCGGTGGGAAAACTGTTTTTT
CDR3 protein: CASSPPGSGSVGKLFF

D gene: .
J gene: TRBJ1-3
V gene: TRBV7-8
clone size: .
CDR3 DNA: TGTGCCAGCAGCTTAGTCGACAGCTCTGGAAACACCATATATTTT
CDR3 protein: CASSLVDSSGNTIYF

D gene: .
J gene: TRBJ2-3
V gene: TRBV12-3/TRBV12-4
clone size: few
CDR3 DNA: TGTGCCAGCAGTTCCCGCCGGGTTGATACGCAGTATTTT
CDR3 protein: CASSSRRVDTQYF

D gene: TRBD1
J gene: TRBJ1-2
V gene: TRBV28
clone size: .
CDR3 DNA: TGTGCCAGCACCCGCAGGGGGCGAGGCTATGGCTACACCTTC
CDR3 protein: CASTRRGRGYGYTF

D gene: TRBD1
J gene: TRBJ2-4
V gene: TRBV27
clone size: .
CDR3 DNA: TGTGCCAGCAGTTTTTTAGGGGGCCCTACTAGCATTCAGTACTTC
CDR3 protein: CASSFLGGPTSIQYF

D gene: .
J gene: TRBJ2-2
V gene: TRBV19
clone size: .
CDR3 DNA: TGTGCCAGTAGTATCCTCCTAGCCAGAAATAGGAACACCGGGGAGCTGTTTTTT
CDR3 protein: CASSILLARNRNTGELFF

D gene: .
J gene: TRBJ1-1
V gene: TRBV5-4
clone size: .
CDR3 DNA: TGTGCCAGCAGCAACAGTCGGGGTGTAGAAGCTTTCTTT
CDR3 protein: CASSNSRGVEAFF

D gene: .
J gene: TRBJ2-3
V gene: TRBV19
clone size: .
CDR3 DNA: TGTGCCAGTAGTATAAAACAGCACACAGATACGCAGTATTTT
CDR3 protein: CASSIKQHTDTQYF

D gene: TRBD2
J gene: TRBJ2-1
V gene: TRBV19
clone size: .
CDR3 DNA: TGTGCCAGTAGTATGACCTTCCCCCCCGCGGGAGGGGACAATGAGCAGTTCTTC
CDR3 protein: CASSMTFPPAGGDNEQFF

D gene: TRBD1
J gene: TRBJ2-7
V gene: TRBV15
clone size: .
CDR3 DNA: TGTGCCACCAGCAGTAGGGACAGGAGCGAGCAGTACTTC
CDR3 protein: CATSSRDRSEQYF

D gene: TRBD1
J gene: TRBJ2-1
V gene: TRBV6-4
clone size: few
CDR3 DNA: TGTGCCAGCAGTGACTCTGCGGGACAGGGCTACAATGAGCAGTTCTTC
CDR3 protein: CASSDSAGQGYNEQFF

D gene: .
J gene: TRBJ1-1
V gene: TRBV9
clone size: .
CDR3 DNA: TGTGCCAGCAGCCCTCAGGCTGAAGCTTTCTTT
CDR3 protein: CASSPQAEAFF

D gene: TRBD1
J gene: TRBJ1-1
V gene: TRBV10-3
clone size: .
CDR3 DNA: TGTGCCATCAGGGATGGACAGGGATATACTGAAGCTTTCTTT
CDR3 protein: CAIRDGQGYTEAFF

D gene: TRBD2
J gene: TRBJ2-7
V gene: TRBV24-1
clone size: .
CDR3 DNA: TGTGCCACCAGTGATCCCCGCGGGGGAGTTCCAGGGGAGCAGTACTTC
CDR3 protein: CATSDPRGGVPGEQYF

D gene: .
J gene: TRBJ1-1
V gene: TRBV6-5
clone size: .
CDR3 DNA: TGTGCCAGCAGTTACTCGCAGGGTATAAAAGCTTTCTTT
CDR3 protein: CASSYSQGIKAFF

D gene: TRBD1
J gene: TRBJ2-7
V gene: TRBV7-9
clone size: .
CDR3 DNA: TGTGCCAGCAGCTTAGTGACAGGGTACGAGCAGTACTTC
CDR3 protein: CASSLVTGYEQYF

D gene: .
J gene: TRBJ1-2
V gene: TRBV12-3/TRBV12-4
clone size: .
CDR3 DNA: TGTGCCAGCAGTTTACGGACTTATGGCTACACCTTC
CDR3 protein: CASSLRTYGYTF

D gene: TRBD2
J gene: TRBJ2-3
V gene: TRBV19
clone size: .
CDR3 DNA: TGTGCCAGTAGTAAGGCGGGGGGACCCACAGATACGCAGTATTTT
CDR3 protein: CASSKAGGPTDTQYF

D gene: TRBD1
J gene: TRBJ1-1
V gene: TRBV28
clone size: .
CDR3 DNA: TGTGCCAGCATTCGCGCATCAGGGGGGAACACTGAAGCTTTCTTT
CDR3 protein: CASIRASGGNTEAFF

D gene: TRBD1
J gene: TRBJ1-5
V gene: TRBV2
clone size: .
CDR3 DNA: TGTGCCAGCGAAGAGGACAGGGGAGGCAATCAGCCCCAGCATTTT
CDR3 protein: CASEEDRGGNQPQHF

D gene: TRBD2
J gene: TRBJ2-7
V gene: TRBV7-2
clone size: once
CDR3 DNA: TGTGCCAGCAGCGGACGTTGGGACTATCAATCCTACGAGCAGTACTTC
CDR3 protein: CASSGRWDYQSYEQYF

D gene: TRBD1
J gene: TRBJ1-5
V gene: TRBV28
clone size: .
CDR3 DNA: TGTGCCAGCAGTGGGACAGGGCTAAGTCAGCCCCAGCATTTT
CDR3 protein: CASSGTGLSQPQHF

D gene: .
J gene: TRBJ2-5
V gene: TRBV2
clone size: .
CDR3 DNA: TGTGCCAGCAGACCCAGGTACCAAGAGACCCAGTACTTC
CDR3 protein: CASRPRYQETQYF

D gene: TRBD1
J gene: TRBJ2-7
V gene: TRBV3-1/TRBV3-2
clone size: .
CDR3 DNA: TGTGCCAGCAGCCCCTCGGCCCGGGACAGGGGCCCGTACGAGCAGTACTTC
CDR3 protein: CASSPSARDRGPYEQYF

D gene: TRBD2
J gene: TRBJ2-7
V gene: TRBV2
clone size: .
CDR3 DNA: TGTGCCAGCAGGGGCCCTGGGACAGGCGGGACTAGCGCCTCCTACGAGCAGTACTTC
CDR3 protein: CASRGPGTGGTSASYEQYF